A single sample is the source of the 29 T cell receptor beta chains below, sequenced in a study of tumour-infiltrating T cells in Burkitt lymphoma. Profiling relied on immunoSEQ multiplex PCR, and the TCRdb table lists in-frame clones only, not all of them. The table records around 2,000 clones, about 78% of them present only once. Sequenced sample: tumor tissue. Receptors were obtained from a human donor with diffuse large B-cell lymphoma.

The V and J genes are TRBV7-2 and TRBJ1-1; 8 bases map to TRBD1. Trimming took 1 base from V and 0 from J; bases not matched to a gene: 10. Germline assignment: CDR1 SGHTA and CDR2 FQGNSA. The length of the CDR3 is 18 residues. CDR3 DNA sequence: TGTGCCAGCAGCTTAGAAATGGCAGGGGGCGTCGTGAACACTGAAGCTTTCTTT. Its protein is CASSLEMAGGVVNTEAFF.

This clone was found once. The chain links TRBV5-1 to TRBJ2-1; TRBD2 aligns across 12 bases. Germline values: CDR1 SGHRS, CDR2 YFSETQ. This CDR3 spans 14 amino acids. V lost 10 bases, J lost 4 bases, and 6 bases stayed unmatched. The CDR3 coding sequence is TGCGCCTCCGGGACTAGCGGGCTGTACAATGAGCAGTTCTTC. The encoded protein is CASGTSGLYNEQFF.

This rearrangement joins TRBV7-6 to TRBJ2-2; D remains unclear. V lost 3 bases, J lost 1 base, and 6 bases lay in between. The CDR3 covers 14 residues. Germline V gene lookup returns CDR1 SGHVS and CDR2 FNYEAQ. The CDR3 spells CASSFTRNTGELFF. The CDR3, as DNA: TGTGCCAGCAGCTTTACGCGGAACACCGGGGAGCTGTTTTTT.

CDR3 nucleotides: TGCGCCAGCAGCCAAGATGGGCGACAGGTGTACTTC. Protein: CASSQDGRQVYF. The chain uses TRBV4-1 and TRBJ2-7; a weak D match, TRBD1 (6 bases). CDR3 size: 12 residues. The germline V and J ends were trimmed by 0 bases and 12 bases, with 12 bases remaining between them. The germline gives CDR1 MGHRA, CDR2 YSYEKL.

The chain has TRBV7-9 and TRBJ1-1; unclear D gene. Germline values: CDR1 SEHNR, CDR2 FQNEAQ (reference sequence). V lost 8 bases to trimming and J lost 4 bases, with 8 bases between them. The CDR3 extends over 11 amino acids. As DNA, the CDR3 is TGTGCCAGCGGGGTAGGCACTGAAGCTTTCTTT. Its protein product is CASGVGTEAFF. The full variable domain, completed using reference TRBV7-9 and TRBJ1-1, is DTGVSQNPRHKITKRGQNVTFRCDPISEHNRLYWYRQTLGQGPEFLTYFQNEAQLEKSRLLSDRFSAERPKGSFSTLEIQRTEQGDSAMYLCASGVGTEAFFGQGTRLTVV.

The chain recombines TRBV7-3 with TRBJ1-2; unclear D gene. The CDR3 is made up of 13 amino acids. Trimming pared 0 bases from V and 8 bases from J, leaving 10 bases between. CDR1 and CDR2 (germline): SGHTA, FQGTGA. CDR3: CASSLTPSRGYTF. DNA for the CDR3: TGTGCCAGCAGCTTAACGCCTTCTAGGGGCTACACCTTC. Variable domain in full (rest from reference TRBV7-3 and TRBJ1-2): GAGVSQTPSNKVTEKGKYVELRCDPISGHTALYWYRQSLGQGPEFLIYFQGTGAADDSGLPNDRFFAVRPEGSVSTLKIQRTERGDSAVYLCASSLTPSRGYTFGSGTRLTVV.

This sequence joins TRBV13 and TRBJ2-7; no reliable D call. V gave up 8 bases and J gave up 3 bases, with 11 bases separating them. The germline gives CDR1 PRHDT, CDR2 FYEKMQ (reference sequence). The CDR3 runs 12 residues. The CDR3 here is CASSSGDYEQYF. DNA of the CDR3: TGTGCCAGCTCCTCCGGTGACTACGAGCAGTACTTC.

V gene TRBV2 combines with J gene TRBJ1-2, with TRBD1 matching 7 bases. J gave up 4 bases and V 2 bases, and 4 bases lay outside the gene matches. CDR1 and CDR2 from the germline V gene are SNHLY and FYNNEI. This CDR3 spans 14 amino acids. The CDR3 reads CASSETGEGYGYTF. The CDR3 DNA reads TGTGCCAGCAGTGAAACAGGGGAGGGCTATGGCTACACCTTC.

By sample fraction, this clone is large. The V call is TRBV7-6, the J call TRBJ2-2, with D hard to call. V lost 1 base and J 7 bases, leaving 4 bases between the germline ends. Germline CDR1 is SGHVS and CDR2 is FNYEAQ. CDR3 length: 12 residues. The CDR3 loop is CASSLVFGELFF. CDR3 coding DNA: TGTGCCAGCAGCTTAGTTTTCGGGGAGCTGTTTTTT.

This clone was picked up one time. The rearrangement links TRBV19 to TRBJ2-4; 10 nucleotides line up with TRBD2. CDR1 and CDR2 (germline): LNHDA, SQIVND (reference sequence). The CDR3 loop spans 16 amino acids. V lost 4 bases and J lost 3; bases outside the gene matches: 6. CDR3 amino acids: CASSNSGRAGKNIQYF. The CDR3 DNA reads as TGTGCCAGTAGTAACAGCGGGAGGGCCGGCAAAAACATTCAGTACTTC.

This rearrangement joins TRBV7-8 to TRBJ1-2; no clear D gene. V was shortened by 4 bases and J by 0 bases, with 12 bases between the two germline ends. The germline V gene has CDR1 SGHVS and CDR2 FQNEAQ. The CDR3 is 15 residues long. CDR3 in amino acids: CASSSSGRSNYGYTF. DNA of the CDR3: TGTGCCAGCAGCTCCAGTGGGAGATCTAACTATGGCTACACCTTC.

The V and J genes are TRBV11-2 and TRBJ1-1; 7 nucleotides match TRBD1. Looked up from germline, CDR1 is SGHAT and CDR2 is FQNNGV. J gave up 0 bases and V 1 base, and 2 bases lay outside the gene matches. The CDR3 totals 15 residues. The CDR3 loop reads CASSLVGQVNTEAFF. In DNA form, the CDR3 reads TGTGCCAGCAGCTTAGTTGGACAGGTGAACACTGAAGCTTTCTTT.

The V gene is TRBV5-5, the J gene TRBJ2-5; no clear D. CDR1 and CDR2 from the germline V gene are SGHKS and YYEKEE (reference sequence). V was clipped by 0 bases and J by 7 bases, with 13 bases between them. This CDR3 is 14 amino acids long. In DNA form, the CDR3 reads TGTGCCAGCAGCTTGGGGACGGTCCCCGGGACCCAGTACTTC. Its translation: CASSLGTVPGTQYF.

V and J are TRBV6-5 and TRBJ2-2; TRBD2 might be the D (6 bases). V lost 6 bases and J 6 bases, leaving 11 bases between the germline ends. The V gene's germline CDR1 is MNHEY and CDR2 SVGAGI. The CDR3 is 13 amino acids. As DNA, the CDR3 is TGTGCCAGCAGCTATGGAGGGGCCGGGGAGCTGTTTTTT. Residues: CASSYGGAGELFF.

This clone was seen more than once but under ten times. This sequence joins TRBV27 and TRBJ2-5; D gene unclear. The CDR3 totals 11 residues. Germline CDR1 is MNHEY and CDR2 is SMNVEV (reference sequence). V shed 2 bases and J shed 4 bases, with 2 bases lying between them. CDR3 DNA sequence: TGTGCCAGCAGTTTAGGAGAGACCCAGTACTTC. It yields the protein CASSLGETQYF.

A single count supports this clone. The chain recombines TRBV14 with TRBJ2-5, with D perhaps assigned TRBD1 or TRBD2 (6 bases each). V shed 0 bases and J shed 3 bases, with 14 bases lying between them. Looked up from germline, CDR1 is SGHDN and CDR2 is FVKESK. CDR3 size: 16 residues. The CDR3: CASSQDWAGEEETQYF. CDR3 sequence (DNA): TGTGCCAGCAGCCAAGATTGGGCAGGGGAGGAAGAGACCCAGTACTTC.

This chain connects TRBV6-5 to TRBJ2-1, with 7 bases aligning to TRBD2. With V trimmed by 6 bases and J by 6 bases, 8 bases remained unmatched. The CDR3 totals 14 residues. CDR1 is MNHEY and CDR2 is SVGAGI in the germline V gene. CDR3: CASSLSGAANEQFF. In nucleotides, the CDR3 is TGTGCCAGCAGCCTCAGCGGGGCCGCCAATGAGCAGTTCTTC.

The CDR3 DNA reads TGTGCCAGCAGCCGACAGTGGGGAAGCAATTCACCCCTCCACTTT. Protein: CASSRQWGSNSPLHF. The chain links TRBV7-2 to TRBJ1-6; D might be TRBD1 (5 bases). The CDR3 is 15 amino acids. The ends were cut back, 5 bases at V and 7 bases at J, with 15 bases in the middle. Germline CDR1 reads SGHTA; CDR2 reads FQGNSA.

The gene calls are TRBV29-1 and TRBJ2-6; unclear D gene. CDR3 length: 17 amino acids. Deletions cut 5 bases from V and 5 bases from J, with 22 bases between. CDR1 is SQVTM, CDR2 ANQGSEA, per germline. CDR3 in amino acids: CSVSYALIQSRANVLTF. In DNA form, the CDR3 reads TGCAGCGTTTCGTATGCACTCATACAAAGTCGGGCCAACGTCCTGACTTTC.

J is TRBJ2-7 and V is TRBV28; D tentatively fits TRBD1 or TRBD2 (5 bases each). Between the trimmed V and J ends, which lost 5 bases and 2 bases, there was a span of 13 bases. Germline assignment: CDR1 MDHEN and CDR2 SYDVKM. There are 14 residues in the CDR3. DNA of the CDR3: TGTGCCAGCAGTACGGGACGGGAAACCTACGAGCAGTACTTC. Protein: CASSTGRETYEQYF.

The CDR3 reads CATSTSGFTDTQYF. The CDR3, as DNA: TGTGCCACCAGCACGAGCGGCTTCACAGATACGCAGTATTTT. The chain couples TRBV15 to TRBJ2-3; D may be TRBD2 (5 bases). Trimming stripped 4 bases from V and 2 bases from J, with 10 bases between. CDR1 and CDR2 from the germline V gene are LNHNV and YYDKDF (reference sequence). The CDR3 totals 14 residues.

This clone has just one count. The CDR3 sequence: CSAGDRDPDTQYF. The CDR3 DNA is TGCAGTGCGGGGGACAGGGACCCAGATACGCAGTATTTT. The chain links TRBV29-1 to TRBJ2-3; 9 nucleotides line up with TRBD1. Germline values: CDR1 SQVTM, CDR2 ANQGSEA. The CDR3 runs to 13 residues.

V and J are TRBV4-3 and TRBJ1-1, with D perhaps matching TRBD1 (5 bases). CDR3 length: 17 residues. Germline V gene data show CDR1 as LGHNA and CDR2 as YSLEER. The V end was cut by 0 bases, the J end by 0 bases, with 14 bases between. The CDR3 reads CASSQENLGALNTEAFF. The DNA of the CDR3 is TGCGCCAGCAGCCAAGAAAATCTCGGGGCCCTGAACACTGAAGCTTTCTTT.

The chain joins TRBV6-6 to TRBJ1-5; a possible D gene is TRBD1 (5 bases). With 2 bases removed from V and 7 bases from J, the gap between germline ends came to 12 bases. In germline, CDR1 is MNHNY, CDR2 SVGAGI (reference sequence). The CDR3 covers 14 residues. CDR3 sequence (DNA): TGTGCCAGCAGTTACGTAGGGGCCCAGCAGCCCCAGCATTTT. Translated, it gives CASSYVGAQQPQHF.

This chain connects TRBV9 to TRBJ1-4, with TRBD1 identical over 12 bases. The CDR3 is 15 amino acids. The V segment lost 3 bases and the J segment 6 bases; nucleotides outside the gene matches: 3. Germline CDR1 SGDLS, CDR2 YYNGEE. DNA of the CDR3: TGTGCCAGCAGCGGGGACAGGGGGCGATATGAAAAACTGTTTTTT. It encodes CASSGDRGRYEKLFF.

The chain is built from TRBV28 and TRBJ1-3; D is unclear. Trimming cost V 2 bases and J 0 bases, with 5 bases left between them. The CDR3 consists of 14 residues. Germline V lookup: CDR1 MDHEN, CDR2 SYDVKM. The CDR3 DNA is TGTGCCAGCAGTTTAAGGCTCTCTGGAAACACCATATATTTT. Protein product: CASSLRLSGNTIYF.

This chain uses TRBV30 with TRBJ2-3; 9 nucleotides match TRBD2. The CDR3 consists of 15 residues. Germline-derived CDR1 and CDR2 are GTSNPN and SVGIG (reference sequence). V shed 5 bases, J shed 0 bases, and the junction held 6 bases outside the gene matches. In DNA form, the CDR3 reads TGTGCCTGGCTTGGAGCGGGAGGAAGCACAGATACGCAGTATTTT. This gives the protein CAWLGAGGSTDTQYF.

This rearrangement joins TRBV27 to TRBJ2-3, with TRBD2 identical over 9 bases. The CDR3 extends over 15 amino acids. Germline V lookup: CDR1 MNHEY, CDR2 SMNVEV (reference sequence). Trimming at V came to 4 bases and at J to 1 base, leaving 3 bases not matched to a gene. The CDR3 DNA sequence: TGTGCCAGCAGTTATAGGACTAGCGGCACAGATACGCAGTATTTT. This codes for CASSYRTSGTDTQYF.

This rearrangement joins TRBV5-1 to TRBJ1-4; 7 nucleotides match TRBD1. Per germline, CDR1 SGHRS and CDR2 YFSETQ. The CDR3 runs 14 residues. V shed 2 bases and J 6 bases; nucleotides not matched to a gene: 4. The CDR3 sequence is CASSLGGGDEKLFF. CDR3 DNA sequence: TGCGCCAGCAGCTTAGGAGGGGGCGATGAAAAACTGTTTTTT.